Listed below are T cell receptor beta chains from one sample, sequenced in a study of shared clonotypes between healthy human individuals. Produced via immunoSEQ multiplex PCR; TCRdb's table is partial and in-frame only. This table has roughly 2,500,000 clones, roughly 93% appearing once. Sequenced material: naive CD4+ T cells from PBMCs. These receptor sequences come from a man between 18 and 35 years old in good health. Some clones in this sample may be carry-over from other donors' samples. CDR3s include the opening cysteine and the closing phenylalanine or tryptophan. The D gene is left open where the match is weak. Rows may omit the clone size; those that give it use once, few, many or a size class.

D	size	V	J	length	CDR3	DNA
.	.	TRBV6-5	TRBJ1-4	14	CASSPDWGNEKLFF	TGTGCCAGCAGCCCAGACTGGGGTAATGAAAAACTGTTTTTT
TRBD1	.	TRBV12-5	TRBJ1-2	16	CASAPGQGHSNYGYTF	TGTGCTAGTGCTCCGGGACAGGGCCACTCAAACTATGGCTACACCTTC
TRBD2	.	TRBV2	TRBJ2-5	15	CASSAGLAGVQTQYF	TGTGCCAGCAGTGCGGGACTAGCGGGAGTACAGACCCAGTACTTC
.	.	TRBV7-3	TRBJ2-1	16	CASSFGPGGQSNEQFF	TGTGCCAGCAGCTTTGGACCTGGGGGCCAATCCAATGAGCAGTTCTTC
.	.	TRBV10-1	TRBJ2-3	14	CASNPGPEGDTQYF	TGCGCCAGCAATCCGGGACCCGAGGGAGATACGCAGTATTTT
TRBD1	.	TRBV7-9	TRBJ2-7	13	CASSSGTVHEQYF	TGTGCCAGCAGTTCCGGGACAGTCCACGAGCAGTACTTC
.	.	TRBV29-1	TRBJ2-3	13	CSADQGITDTQYF	TGCAGCGCTGACCAGGGGATCACAGATACGCAGTATTTT
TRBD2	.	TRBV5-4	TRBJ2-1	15	CASSLAGGNYNEQFF	TGTGCCAGCAGCTTAGCGGGGGGTAACTACAATGAGCAGTTCTTC
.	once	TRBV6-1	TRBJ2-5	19	CASSDFRQRGPKSQETQYF	TGTGCCAGCAGTGACTTTCGACAGAGGGGTCCCAAATCACAAGAGACCCAGTACTTC
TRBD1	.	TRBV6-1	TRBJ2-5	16	CASSEYWDRIEETQYF	TGTGCCAGCAGTGAATACTGGGACAGGATCGAAGAGACCCAGTACTTC
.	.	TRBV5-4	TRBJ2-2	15	CATEKEGRRTGELFF	TGTGCCACCGAAAAGGAGGGGCGGCGTACCGGGGAGCTGTTTTTT
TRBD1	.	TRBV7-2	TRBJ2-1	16	CASSLSRDSSYNEQFF	TGTGCCAGCAGCCTGTCCCGGGACAGCTCCTACAATGAGCAGTTCTTC
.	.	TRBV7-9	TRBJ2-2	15	CASSLLTGNTGELFF	TGTGCCAGCAGCTTACTGACAGGCAACACCGGGGAGCTGTTTTTT
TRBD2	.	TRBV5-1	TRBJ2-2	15	CASSFPAGGNGELFF	TGCGCCAGCAGCTTCCCCGCGGGAGGTAACGGGGAGCTGTTTTTT
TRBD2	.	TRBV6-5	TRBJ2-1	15	CASSPRLAGANEQFF	TGTGCCAGCAGTCCGCGACTAGCGGGCGCCAATGAGCAGTTCTTC
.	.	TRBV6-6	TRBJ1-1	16	CAISARGQNFNTEAFF	TGTGCCATCTCGGCCCGGGGGCAGAACTTCAACACTGAAGCTTTCTTT
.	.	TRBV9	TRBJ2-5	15	CASSSPRGGRETQYF	TGTGCCAGCAGCTCCCCTCGAGGGGGGAGAGAGACCCAGTACTTC
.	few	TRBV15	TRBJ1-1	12	CATSRAGTEAFF	TGTGCCACCAGCAGAGCGGGGACTGAAGCTTTCTTT
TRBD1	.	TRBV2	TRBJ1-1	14	CASTQQGSTTEAFF	TGTGCCAGCACTCAACAGGGGTCGACCACTGAAGCTTTCTTT
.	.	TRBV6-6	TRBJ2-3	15	CASRWAPRGADTQYF	TGTGCCAGCAGATGGGCCCCGAGGGGAGCAGATACGCAGTATTTT
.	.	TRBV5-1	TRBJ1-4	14	CASSLGGSYEKLFF	TGCGCCAGCAGCTTGGGGGGAAGTTATGAAAAACTGTTTTTT
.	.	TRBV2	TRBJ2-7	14	CASSDRRFAYEQYF	TGTGCCAGCAGTGACAGACGGTTCGCCTACGAGCAGTACTTC
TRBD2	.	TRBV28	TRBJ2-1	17	CASSLAGLAGGGNEQFF	TGTGCCAGCAGTTTAGCCGGACTAGCGGGAGGGGGGAATGAGCAGTTCTTC
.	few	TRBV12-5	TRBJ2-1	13	CASGDSPYNEQFF	TGTGCTAGTGGTGATAGTCCCTACAATGAGCAGTTCTTC
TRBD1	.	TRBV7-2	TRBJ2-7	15	CASSPRTGSAYEQYF	TGTGCCAGCAGCCCTCGGACAGGGAGTGCCTACGAGCAGTACTTC
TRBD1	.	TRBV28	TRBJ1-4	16	CASSNDRGAANEKLFF	TGTGCCAGCAGTAATGACAGGGGCGCGGCTAATGAAAAACTGTTTTTT
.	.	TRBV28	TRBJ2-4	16	CASSLYSPGLENIQYF	TGTGCCAGCAGTTTATACTCCCCCGGGCTCGAAAACATTCAGTACTTC
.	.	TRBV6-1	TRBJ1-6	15	CASSERGRERSPLHF	TGTGCCAGCAGTGAACGGGGCCGGGAACGGTCACCCCTCCACTTT
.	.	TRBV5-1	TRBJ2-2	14	CASSWGPDTGELFF	TGCGCCAGCAGCTGGGGACCCGACACCGGGGAGCTGTTTTTT
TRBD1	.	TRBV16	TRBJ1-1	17	CASSQFTGDPAFVEAFF	TGTGCCAGCAGCCAATTTACAGGGGACCCCGCGTTCGTTGAAGCTTTCTTT
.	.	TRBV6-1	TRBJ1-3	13	CASSEALLNTIYF	TGTGCCAGCAGTGAAGCGCTATTAAACACCATATATTTT
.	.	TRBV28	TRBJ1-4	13	CASSPPRLEKLFF	TGTGCCAGCAGCCCCCCCAGGTTAGAAAAACTGTTTTTT
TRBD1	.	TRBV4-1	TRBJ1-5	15	CASSQIGQGDQPQHF	TGCGCCAGCAGCCAAATCGGGCAGGGGGATCAGCCCCAGCATTTT
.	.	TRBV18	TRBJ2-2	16	CASSPLYDYDTGELFF	TGTGCCAGCTCACCACTCTATGACTACGACACCGGGGAGCTGTTTTTT
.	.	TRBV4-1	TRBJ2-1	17	CASSQDLGQGFYNEQFF	TGCGCCAGCAGCCAAGATCTTGGCCAGGGGTTCTACAATGAGCAGTTCTTC
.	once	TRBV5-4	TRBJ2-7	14	CASSLDRVSYEQYF	TGTGCCAGCAGCTTGGACAGGGTCTCCTACGAGCAGTACTTC
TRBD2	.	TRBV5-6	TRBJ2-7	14	CASSFGTSGSVQYF	TGTGCCAGCAGCTTCGGGACTAGCGGGAGCGTGCAGTACTTC
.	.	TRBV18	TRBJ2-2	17	CASSPNIARAGTGELFF	TGTGCCAGCTCACCGAATATCGCCAGGGCGGGCACCGGGGAGCTGTTTTTT
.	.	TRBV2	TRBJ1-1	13	CASSMEVNTEAFF	TGTGCCAGCAGTATGGAGGTGAACACTGAAGCTTTCTTT
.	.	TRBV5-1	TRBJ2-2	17	CASSLITASDTTGELFF	TGCGCCAGCAGCCTGATTACTGCTAGCGACACCACCGGGGAGCTGTTTTTT
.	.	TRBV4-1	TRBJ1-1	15	CASSPGRVGDTEAFF	TGCGCCAGCAGCCCGGGCAGGGTAGGGGACACTGAAGCTTTCTTT
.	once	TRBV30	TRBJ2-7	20	CAWSVYGRNTRGSSSYEQYF	TGTGCCTGGAGTGTATACGGTAGGAACACACGGGGCTCCAGCTCCTACGAGCAGTACTTC
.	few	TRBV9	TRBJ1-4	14	CASSVGPTNEKLFF	TGTGCCAGCAGCGTAGGTCCAACTAATGAAAAACTGTTTTTT
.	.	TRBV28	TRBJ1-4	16	CASSRPGEGTLGKLFF	TGTGCCAGCAGCCGTCCCGGGGAGGGCACCTTGGGAAAACTGTTTTTT
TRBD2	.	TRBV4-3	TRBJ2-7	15	CASSQAGSGSYEQYF	TGCGCCAGCAGCCAGGCGGGTAGCGGGTCCTACGAGCAGTACTTC
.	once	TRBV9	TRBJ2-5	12	CASSVGRETQYF	TGTGCCAGCAGCGTAGGAAGGGAGACCCAGTACTTC
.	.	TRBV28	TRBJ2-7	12	CASSLTPQEQYF	TGTGCCAGCAGTTTAACCCCACAAGAGCAGTACTTC
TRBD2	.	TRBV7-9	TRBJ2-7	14	CASSRLAGGPKQYF	TGTGCCAGCAGTCGACTAGCGGGAGGGCCTAAGCAGTACTTC
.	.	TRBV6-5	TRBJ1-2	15	CASSYGQGPNYGYTF	TGTGCCAGCAGTTACGGTCAGGGGCCTAACTATGGCTACACCTTC
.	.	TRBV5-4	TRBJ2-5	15	CASSGGVGSGETQYF	TGTGCCAGCAGCGGAGGCGTAGGGTCGGGGGAGACCCAGTACTTC
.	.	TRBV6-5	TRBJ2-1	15	CASSLFAPTYNEQFF	TGTGCCAGCAGCCTGTTTGCCCCAACCTACAATGAGCAGTTCTTC
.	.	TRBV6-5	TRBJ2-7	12	CASSYSPYEQYF	TGTGCCAGCAGTTACTCACCCTACGAGCAGTACTTC